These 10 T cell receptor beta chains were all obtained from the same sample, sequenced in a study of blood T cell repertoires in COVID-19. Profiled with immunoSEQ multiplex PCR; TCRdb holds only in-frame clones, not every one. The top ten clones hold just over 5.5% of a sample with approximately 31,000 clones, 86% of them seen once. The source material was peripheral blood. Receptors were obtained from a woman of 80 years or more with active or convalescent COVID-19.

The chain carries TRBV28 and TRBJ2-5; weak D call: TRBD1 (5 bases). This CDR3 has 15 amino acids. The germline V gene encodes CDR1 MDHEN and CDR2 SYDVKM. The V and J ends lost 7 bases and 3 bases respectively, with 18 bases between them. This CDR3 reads CASMPTDSHKETQYF. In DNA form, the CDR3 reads TGTGCCAGCATGCCGACTGACAGCCACAAAGAGACCCAGTACTTC.

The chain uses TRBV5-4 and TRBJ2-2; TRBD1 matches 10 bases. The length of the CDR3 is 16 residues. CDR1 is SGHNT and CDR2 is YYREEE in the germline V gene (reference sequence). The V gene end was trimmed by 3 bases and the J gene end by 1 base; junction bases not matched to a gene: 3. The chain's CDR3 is CASSSRDRGNTGELFF. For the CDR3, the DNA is TGTGCCAGCAGCTCCCGGGACAGGGGGAACACCGGGGAGCTGTTTTTT.

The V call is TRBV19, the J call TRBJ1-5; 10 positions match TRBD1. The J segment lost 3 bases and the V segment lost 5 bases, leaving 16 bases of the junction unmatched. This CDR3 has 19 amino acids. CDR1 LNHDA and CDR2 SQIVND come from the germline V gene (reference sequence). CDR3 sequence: CASSAFSGQGTRFNQPQHF. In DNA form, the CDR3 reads TGTGCCAGTAGTGCGTTCTCGGGACAGGGGACTCGGTTCAATCAGCCCCAGCATTTT.

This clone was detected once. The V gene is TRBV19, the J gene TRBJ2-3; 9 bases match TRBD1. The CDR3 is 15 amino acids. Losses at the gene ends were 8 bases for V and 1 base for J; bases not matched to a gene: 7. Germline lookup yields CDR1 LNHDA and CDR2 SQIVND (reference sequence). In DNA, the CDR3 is TGTGCCAGTTCCTCCCGGGACAGGGGCACAGATACGCAGTATTTT. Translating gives CASSSRDRGTDTQYF.

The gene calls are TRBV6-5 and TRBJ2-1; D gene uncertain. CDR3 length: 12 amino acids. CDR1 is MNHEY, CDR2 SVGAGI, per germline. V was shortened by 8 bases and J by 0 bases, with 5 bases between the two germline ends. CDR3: CASWSSYNEQFF. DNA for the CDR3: TGTGCCAGCTGGAGCTCCTACAATGAGCAGTTCTTC.

The CDR3, as DNA: TGTGCCAGCAGCCCGCAGGGGTGGGGGAATGAGCAGTTCTTC. Protein product: CASSPQGWGNEQFF. The chain links TRBV6-4 to TRBJ2-1, with a tentative D call TRBD1 (6 bases). Germline V lookup: CDR1 MRHNA, CDR2 SNTAGT. Trimming cost V 6 bases and J 7 bases, with 16 bases left between them. The CDR3 runs 14 residues.

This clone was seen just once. CDR3 nucleotide sequence: TGTGCCAGCAGCCCCCGGGACAGGGGTAGCGGGGAGCTGTTTTTT. Protein product: CASSPRDRGSGELFF. The rearrangement uses TRBV3-1 (or the pseudogene TRBV3-2) and TRBJ2-2; 10 nucleotides match TRBD1. The length of the CDR3 is 15 residues. Germline CDR1 and CDR2: LGHDT and YNNKEL (reference sequence). V shed 4 bases and J 7 bases; nucleotides not matched to a gene: 6.

As DNA, the CDR3 is TGTGCCAGCGGGGACACAGGGGGCTCCTACAATGAGCAGTTCTTC. Its translation: CASGDTGGSYNEQFF. The genes are TRBV28 and TRBJ2-1; 8 positions agree with TRBD1. There are 15 residues in the CDR3. Trimming removed 8 bases from V and 0 bases from J; junction bases left unmatched: 6. Germline lookup yields CDR1 MDHEN and CDR2 SYDVKM.

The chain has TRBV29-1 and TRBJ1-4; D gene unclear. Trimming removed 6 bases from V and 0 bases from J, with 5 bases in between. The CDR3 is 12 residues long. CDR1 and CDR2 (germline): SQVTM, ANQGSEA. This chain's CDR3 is CSVGATNEKLFF. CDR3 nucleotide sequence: TGCAGCGTCGGTGCAACTAATGAAAAACTGTTTTTT. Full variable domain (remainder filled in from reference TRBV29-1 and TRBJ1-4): SAVISQKPSRDICQRGTSLTIQCQVDSQVTMMFWYRQQPGQSLTLIATANQGSEATYESGFVIDKFPISRPNLTFSTLTVSNMSPEDSSIYLCSVGATNEKLFFGSGTQLSVL.

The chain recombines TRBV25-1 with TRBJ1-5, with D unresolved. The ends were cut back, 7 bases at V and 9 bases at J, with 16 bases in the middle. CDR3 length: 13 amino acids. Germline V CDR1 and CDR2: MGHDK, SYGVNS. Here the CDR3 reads CASTRAEGLPQHF. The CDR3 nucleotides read TGTGCCAGCACTAGGGCAGAGGGATTGCCCCAGCATTTT.